This entry is about one T cell receptor beta chain. Its antigen remains unidentified. V shed 8 bases and J shed 1 base, with 13 bases lying between them. This CDR3 spans 14 amino acids. Germline V gene lookup returns CDR1 MNHNS and CDR2 SASEGT. Method: immunoSEQ multiplex PCR; TCRdb's copy keeps in-frame clones and lacks some. The sample holds about 65,000 clones, 91% seen once. This entry belongs to a study of OX40 agonist ivuxolimab in advanced cancers. Study information: Ivuxolimab is an agonistic anti-OX40 (CD134) antibody, and patients were treated with it. The study's findings and limits: Antigen specificity remained undetermined for the expanded peripheral T cells. CD8+ T cells (on average) carried more expanded clones than CD4+ T cells.

The sample consisted of CD4+ or CD8+ T cells sorted from blood, taken in a trial of the OX40 agonist ivuxolimab. The TCR comes from an adult with an advanced solid tumor such as melanoma, head and neck, liver or kidney cancer. This chain links TRBV6-1 with TRBJ2-3; D perhaps matches TRBD2 (6 bases). Here the CDR3 DNA reads TGTGCCAGCTGGGCCAGGGAGGGCACAGATACGCAGTATTTT. Residues: CASWAREGTDTQYF.